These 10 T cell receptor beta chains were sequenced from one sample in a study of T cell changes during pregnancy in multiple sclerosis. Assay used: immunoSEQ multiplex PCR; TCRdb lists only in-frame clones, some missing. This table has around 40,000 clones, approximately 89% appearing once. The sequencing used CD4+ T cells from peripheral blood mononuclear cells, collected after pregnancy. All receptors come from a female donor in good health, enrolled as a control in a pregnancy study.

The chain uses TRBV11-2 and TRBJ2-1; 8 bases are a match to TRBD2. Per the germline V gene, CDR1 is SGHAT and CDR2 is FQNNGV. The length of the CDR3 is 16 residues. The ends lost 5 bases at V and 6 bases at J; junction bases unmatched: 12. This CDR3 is CASSRGPGGAGNEQFF. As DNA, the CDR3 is TGTGCCAGCAGCCGTGGCCCCGGGGGGGCCGGCAATGAGCAGTTCTTC.

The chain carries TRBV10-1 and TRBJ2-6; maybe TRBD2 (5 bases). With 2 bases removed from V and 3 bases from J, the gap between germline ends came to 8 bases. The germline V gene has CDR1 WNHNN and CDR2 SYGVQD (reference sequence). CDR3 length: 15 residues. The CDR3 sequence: CASSEAGGGANVLTF. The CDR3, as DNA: TGCGCCAGCAGTGAGGCAGGAGGTGGGGCCAACGTCCTGACTTTC.

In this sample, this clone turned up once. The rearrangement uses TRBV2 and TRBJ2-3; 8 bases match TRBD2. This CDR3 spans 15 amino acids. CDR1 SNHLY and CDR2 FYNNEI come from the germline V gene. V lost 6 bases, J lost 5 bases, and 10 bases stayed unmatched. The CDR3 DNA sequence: TGTGCCAGCAGCGCCGGGGGGGCCTGGAAAGATACGCAGTATTTT. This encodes CASSAGGAWKDTQYF.

This CDR3 is CASSPSSGGLSSYEQYF. In DNA form, the CDR3 reads TGTGCCAGCTCACCAAGTAGCGGGGGCCTCAGCTCCTACGAGCAGTACTTC. The chain uses TRBV18 and TRBJ2-7; 9 bases line up with TRBD2. This CDR3 region has 17 residues. The J segment lost 0 bases and the V segment lost 2 bases, leaving 8 bases of the junction unmatched. In germline, CDR1 is KGHSH, CDR2 LQKENI.

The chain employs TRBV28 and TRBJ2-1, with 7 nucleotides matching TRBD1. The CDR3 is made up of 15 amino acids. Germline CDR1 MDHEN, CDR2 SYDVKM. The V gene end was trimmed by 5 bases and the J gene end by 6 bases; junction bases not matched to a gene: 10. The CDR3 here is CASSPGDSRANEQFF. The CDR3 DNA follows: TGTGCCAGCAGTCCAGGGGACAGTCGGGCCAATGAGCAGTTCTTC.

CDR3 in amino acids: CASSPQGRQYYEQYF. CDR3 nucleotides: TGCGCCAGCAGCCCCCAAGGCAGACAGTACTACGAGCAGTACTTC. This chain links TRBV5-1 with TRBJ2-7; weak D call: TRBD1 (5 bases). CDR3 length equals 15 residues. V gave up 4 bases and J gave up 3 bases, with 17 bases separating them. Germline assignment: CDR1 SGHRS and CDR2 YFSETQ. The whole variable domain, remainder taken from reference TRBV5-1 and TRBJ2-7, is KAGVTQTPRYLIKTRGQQVTLSCSPISGHRSVSWYQQTPGQGLQFLFEYFSETQRNKGNFPGRFSGRQFSNSRSEMNVSTLELGDSALYLCASSPQGRQYYEQYFGPGTRLTVT.

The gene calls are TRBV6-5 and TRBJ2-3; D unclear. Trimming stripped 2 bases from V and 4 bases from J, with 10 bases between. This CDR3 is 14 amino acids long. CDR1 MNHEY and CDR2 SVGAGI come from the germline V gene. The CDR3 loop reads CASSYLDRADTQYF. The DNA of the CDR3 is TGTGCCAGCAGTTACCTTGATCGCGCAGATACGCAGTATTTT.

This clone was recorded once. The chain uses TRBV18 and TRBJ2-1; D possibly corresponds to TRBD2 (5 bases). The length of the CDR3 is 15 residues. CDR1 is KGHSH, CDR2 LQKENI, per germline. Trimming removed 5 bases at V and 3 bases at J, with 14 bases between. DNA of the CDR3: TGTGCCAGCTCAACGGACTTCGTGGGCTACAATGAGCAGTTCTTC. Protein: CASSTDFVGYNEQFF.

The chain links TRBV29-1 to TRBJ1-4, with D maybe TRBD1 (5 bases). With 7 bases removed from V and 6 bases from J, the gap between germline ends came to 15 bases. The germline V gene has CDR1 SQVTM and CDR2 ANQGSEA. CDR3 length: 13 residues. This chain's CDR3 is CSGAGRGHEKLFF. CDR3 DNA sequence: TGCAGCGGGGCGGGAAGGGGTCATGAAAAACTGTTTTTT.

The CDR3 DNA follows: TGTGCCACCCAGGGTAGCAATCAGCCCCAGCATTTT. Protein sequence: CATQGSNQPQHF. V and J are TRBV15 and TRBJ1-5, with D perhaps TRBD1 (5 bases). The CDR3 has 12 residues. Germline V CDR1 and CDR2: LNHNV, YYDKDF (reference sequence). Deletions cut 8 bases from V and 0 bases from J, with 5 bases between.